This entry features one TCR beta chain sequence. Between the trimmed V and J ends, which lost 2 bases and 8 bases, there was a span of 10 bases. The CDR3 is 13 amino acids. From germline, CDR1 is GTSNPN and CDR2 SVGIG (reference sequence). These data come from a study of blood T cell repertoires in COVID-19. Sequenced by immunoSEQ multiplex PCR; TCRdb stores in-frame clones only, minus some. The top ten hold under 5% of the sample, which has around 100,000 clones, about 89% seen once. Sequencing was done on a sample of peripheral blood. The clonotype comes from a man in his forties with acute or convalescent COVID-19. V usage is TRBV30 and J usage is TRBJ1-6; TRBD1 is a possible D gene (5 bases). CDR3 nucleotides: TGTGCCTGGAGTACGGGGGGAGATTCACCCCTCCACTTT. It specifies CAWSTGGDSPLHF.